The 20 T cell receptor beta chains reported below all come from one sample, sequenced in a study of control samples from healthy donors and cancer patients. The assay was immunoSEQ multiplex PCR, and TCRdb's table has in-frame clones only and misses some. The table lists 95,000 to 150,000 clones, roughly 92% of them singletons, with approximately 7.8% in the top ten. Sequencing used blood. Source of these receptors: a woman aged 18 to 35 in good health.

Only one count was recorded for this clone. The chain couples TRBV2 to TRBJ1-2; D is ambiguous. V lost 2 bases, J lost 1 base, and 20 bases lay in between. In germline, CDR1 is SNHLY, CDR2 FYNNEI. The CDR3 contains 18 residues. The CDR3 region has the DNA TGTGCCAGCAGTGAATACTTGGCGGCAGACGCCGTTAACTATGGCTACACCTTC. It codes for CASSEYLAADAVNYGYTF.

This chain uses TRBV24-1 with TRBJ2-1; no clear D gene. This CDR3 region has 10 residues. Deletions cut 8 bases from V and 10 bases from J, with 8 bases between. Per the germline V gene, CDR1 is KGHDR and CDR2 is SFDVKD. CDR3 DNA sequence: TGTGCCACCATAAGACGGGAGCAGTTCTTC. It is translated as CATIRREQFF.

The count of this clone is one. The genes are TRBV27 and TRBJ2-3, with D uncertain. CDR3 length: 13 amino acids. Germline V gene lookup returns CDR1 MNHEY and CDR2 SMNVEV (reference sequence). The V end lost 1 base, the J end lost 0 bases, and 2 bases lay between the germline ends. CDR3 nucleotides: TGTGCCAGCAGTTTATTCAGCACAGATACGCAGTATTTT. This translates into CASSLFSTDTQYF.

V is TRBV6-5 and J is TRBJ1-1; TRBD1 might be the D (5 bases). Germline V gene sequence: CDR1 MNHEY, CDR2 SVGAGI. V was cut by 0 bases and J by 3 bases, with 14 bases left in between. The CDR3 consists of 16 residues. CDR3 protein: CASSYSRWGTDTEAFF. The DNA for the CDR3 is TGTGCCAGCAGTTACTCGCGATGGGGGACGGACACTGAAGCTTTCTTT.

The chain uses TRBV5-1 and TRBJ2-3; TRBD2 aligns across 8 bases. CDR1 SGHRS and CDR2 YFSETQ come from the germline V gene. Germline trimming cut 3 bases from V and 5 bases from J; bases unmatched to any gene: 8. This CDR3 contains 15 residues. The CDR3 protein is CASSYSGARIDTQYF. In DNA, the CDR3 is TGCGCCAGCAGCTATAGCGGGGCGCGAATAGATACGCAGTATTTT.

This chain connects TRBV14 to TRBJ2-7; 10 positions agree with TRBD2. The CDR3 sequence is 15 residues long. V lost 4 bases and J lost 4; bases outside the gene matches: 7. Germline CDR1 and CDR2: SGHDN and FVKESK. CDR3 residues: CASSLSGGPQYEQYF. CDR3 bases: TGTGCCAGCAGCCTTAGCGGGGGGCCTCAGTACGAGCAGTACTTC.

The chain employs TRBV19 and TRBJ2-5; 10 nucleotides align to TRBD2. In germline, CDR1 is LNHDA, CDR2 SQIVND (reference sequence). The CDR3 sequence is 15 residues long. The V segment lost 5 bases and the J segment 5 bases; nucleotides outside the gene matches: 8. The CDR3 loop reads CASSFSGGASETQYF. The CDR3 DNA reads as TGTGCCAGTAGTTTCAGCGGGGGGGCCTCGGAGACCCAGTACTTC.

The chain combines TRBV6-6 with TRBJ2-2, with 10 bases aligning to TRBD2. This CDR3 region has 15 residues. CDR1 and CDR2 from the germline V gene are MNHNY and SVGAGI (reference sequence). Trimming took 6 bases from V and 1 from J; bases not matched to a gene: 2. CDR3 coding DNA: TGTGCCAGCAGAACTAGCGGGGTGAACACCGGGGAGCTGTTTTTT. It specifies CASRTSGVNTGELFF.

The V call is TRBV21-1, the J call TRBJ2-1; TRBD2, as called in the table, went unchecked against the DNA. TRBV21-1 is deemed a pseudogene. The length of the CDR3 is 12 residues. CDR3 residues: CASSQEGNEQFF. In DNA, the CDR3 is TGTGCCAGCAGCCAGGAGGGCAATGAGCAGTTCTTC.

This rearrangement joins TRBV18 to TRBJ1-2, with 7 nucleotides matching TRBD1. The germline V gene has CDR1 KGHSH and CDR2 LQKENI. Unmatched junction bases numbered 10, after V lost 5 bases and J lost 4 bases. This CDR3 is built from 15 residues. Written as DNA, the CDR3 is TGTGCCAGCTCAGGTTCTCGGAGACAGGGCTATGGCTACACCTTC. Amino acid sequence: CASSGSRRQGYGYTF.

The chain recombines TRBV9 with TRBJ1-5, with no clear D. The CDR3 consists of 13 residues. V was clipped by 0 bases and J by 9 bases, with 10 bases between them. CDR1 and CDR2 from the germline V gene are SGDLS and YYNGEE. CDR3 region: CASSVAPATPQHF. The DNA for the CDR3 is TGTGCCAGCAGCGTAGCCCCCGCTACGCCCCAGCATTTT.

Worth noting for this clone: The sample contains more than one DNA sequence encoding this CDR3. The chain links TRBV7-2 to TRBJ2-1; no clear D gene. The CDR3 is 12 amino acids. With 1 base removed from V and 4 bases from J, the gap between germline ends came to 2 bases. The germline V gene has CDR1 SGHTA and CDR2 FQGNSA. The DNA of the CDR3 is TGTGCCAGCAGCTTAGGGTACAATGAGCAGTTCTTC. As protein: CASSLGYNEQFF.

The chain joins TRBV5-1 to TRBJ2-7; 7 nucleotides line up with TRBD1. V was pared by 2 bases and J by 5 bases, with 13 bases of the junction left unmatched. CDR3 length equals 16 residues. Germline CDR1 SGHRS, CDR2 YFSETQ. The CDR3 coding sequence is TGCGCCAGCAGCTTTGACAGGGAAGGGGGCTTGGACGAGCAGTACTTC. It is translated as CASSFDREGGLDEQYF.

The count of this clone is one. The chain carries TRBV28 and TRBJ2-1; 10 bases are a match to TRBD2. V lost 5 bases and J lost 1; bases outside the gene matches: 5. The CDR3 is 16 amino acids. Looked up from germline, CDR1 is MDHEN and CDR2 is SYDVKM. The CDR3 sequence: CASSAPTSGSYNEQFF. In nucleotides, the CDR3 is TGTGCCAGCAGTGCCCCGACTAGCGGGTCCTACAATGAGCAGTTCTTC.

As DNA, the CDR3 is TGCGCCAGCAGCCAAGATGGAAGCGGGGGTAACAATGAGCAGTTCTTC. Translated, it gives CASSQDGSGGNNEQFF. The chain uses TRBV4-3 and TRBJ2-1; TRBD2 matches 8 bases. The ends lost 0 bases at V and 5 bases at J; junction bases unmatched: 6. Germline CDR1 reads LGHNA; CDR2 reads YSLEER. The CDR3 consists of 16 residues.

The chain carries TRBV3-1 (or the pseudogene TRBV3-2) and TRBJ2-3, with a weak D call TRBD2 (5 bases). This CDR3 contains 13 residues. The germline V gene encodes CDR1 LGHDT and CDR2 YNNKEL (reference sequence). V lost 3 bases, J lost 8 bases, and 12 bases lay in between. The CDR3 protein is CASSQTYEGTQYF. The CDR3 nucleotides are TGTGCCAGCAGCCAGACCTACGAGGGTACGCAGTATTTT.

The V and J genes are TRBV28 and TRBJ1-4; D gene ambiguous. Looked up from germline, CDR1 is MDHEN and CDR2 is SYDVKM. The CDR3 totals 14 residues. Trimming pared 4 bases from V and 1 base from J, leaving 7 bases between. This chain's CDR3 is CASSSVGTNEKLFF. Here the CDR3 DNA reads TGTGCCAGCAGTTCGGTTGGAACTAATGAAAAACTGTTTTTT.

This clone appeared once. The chain couples TRBV29-1 to TRBJ1-4; 8 bases align to TRBD1. The V gene end was trimmed by 4 bases and the J gene end by 9 bases; junction bases not matched to a gene: 10. CDR3 length: 14 amino acids. CDR1 SQVTM and CDR2 ANQGSEA come from the germline V gene. The DNA of the CDR3 is TGCAGCGTTGGAACCTTCGGACAGGGTAAAAAACTGTTTTTT. Translated: CSVGTFGQGKKLFF.

This chain connects TRBV28 to TRBJ2-7, with D unresolved. CDR1 is MDHEN and CDR2 is SYDVKM in the germline V gene. This CDR3 has 14 amino acids. V gave up 1 base and J gave up 0 bases, with 7 bases separating them. CDR3 coding DNA: TGTGCCAGCAGTTTATTCTCCGACTCCTACGAGCAGTACTTC. Its translation is CASSLFSDSYEQYF. Full variable domain (missing parts from reference TRBV28 and TRBJ2-7): DVKVTQSSRYLVKRTGEKVFLECVQDMDHENMFWYRQDPGLGLRLIYFSYDVKMKEKGDIPEGYSVSREKKERFSLILESASTNQTSMYLCASSLFSDSYEQYFGPGTRLTVT.

V usage is TRBV27 and J usage is TRBJ2-3, with 8 positions matching TRBD2. The germline V gene encodes CDR1 MNHEY and CDR2 SMNVEV (reference sequence). V shed 4 bases, J shed 4 bases, and the junction held 10 bases outside the gene matches. CDR3 size: 16 residues. DNA of the CDR3: TGTGCCAGCAGTTCTTTCACGAAGCGGGGGTCAGATACGCAGTATTTT. This translates into CASSSFTKRGSDTQYF.